The 20 T cell receptor beta chains given below trace back to one sample, sequenced in a study of blood T cell repertoires in COVID-19. Data came from immunoSEQ multiplex PCR; TCRdb stores just in-frame clones and leaves some out. Of about 320,000 clones listed, roughly 85% are singletons. The sample taken for sequencing was peripheral blood. Source of these receptors: a human donor in a cohort sampled during active COVID-19.

The rearrangement links TRBV9 to TRBJ1-3, with TRBD1 as a possible D gene (5 bases). Germline V CDR1 and CDR2: SGDLS, YYNGEE. The length of the CDR3 is 15 residues. The germline V and J ends were trimmed by 0 bases and 3 bases, with 10 bases remaining between them. The CDR3 reads CASSVGGVNGNTIYF. DNA of the CDR3: TGTGCCAGCAGCGTAGGGGGGGTTAATGGAAACACCATATATTTT.

This chain uses TRBV5-1 with TRBJ2-7, with a weak D call TRBD1 (6 bases). The CDR3 is 14 residues long. V was cut by 3 bases and J by 2 bases, with 12 bases left in between. The germline gives CDR1 SGHRS, CDR2 YFSETQ. The CDR3 loop reads CASSSGQFAYEQYF. CDR3 bases: TGCGCCAGCAGCTCCGGACAGTTCGCCTACGAGCAGTACTTC.

V and J are TRBV7-9 and TRBJ2-7; D remains ambiguous. The CDR3 sequence is 14 residues long. Per germline, CDR1 SEHNR and CDR2 FQNEAQ (reference sequence). V lost 5 bases, J lost 2 bases, and 13 bases lay in between. CDR3: CASSVHSAPYEQYF. CDR3 coding DNA: TGTGCCAGCAGCGTACACAGTGCCCCCTACGAGCAGTACTTC.

In DNA, the CDR3 is TGTGCCAGAAGCTTGGATACGGGGGAGTACACCGGGGAGCTGTTTTTT. It is translated as CARSLDTGEYTGELFF. The rearrangement joins TRBV5-3 to TRBJ2-2; the D gene is possibly TRBD2 (6 bases). TRBV5-3 is an ORF, with its function uncertain. The V end lost 0 bases, the J end lost 3 bases, and 12 bases lay between the germline ends. This CDR3 comprises 16 residues.

The chain uses TRBV7-5 and TRBJ2-7; no check of the table's D call, TRBD1, against the DNA was made. TRBV7-5 is classified as a pseudogene. CDR3 size: 14 residues. CDR3 sequence (DNA): TGTGTCAGAAGCCCACAGAAGAGCTCCTACGAGCAGTACTTC. Protein: CVRSPQKSSYEQYF.

This clone came up once. This chain connects TRBV2 to TRBJ1-1; 7 bases agree with TRBD1. Germline assignment: CDR1 SNHLY and CDR2 FYNNEI. The V gene end was trimmed by 5 bases and the J gene end by 1 base; junction bases not matched to a gene: 4. The CDR3 covers 14 residues. CDR3 bases: TGTGCCAGCAGTTATCAGGGGGGGAACACTGAAGCTTTCTTT. Translating gives CASSYQGGNTEAFF.

This chain links TRBV29-1 with TRBJ1-5, with TRBD1 identical over 7 bases. CDR3 length equals 13 residues. The trim removed 4 bases at V and 6 bases at J, leaving 6 bases unmatched. Germline CDR1 SQVTM, CDR2 ANQGSEA. In nucleotides, the CDR3 is TGCAGCGTTGGGGCAGGGGGTAGTCAGCCCCAGCATTTT. It specifies CSVGAGGSQPQHF.

This clone was observed a single time. V and J are TRBV6-1 and TRBJ2-7; no reliable D call. V shed 3 bases and J shed 1 base, with 7 bases lying between them. Per the germline V gene, CDR1 is MNHNS and CDR2 is SASEGT. The length of the CDR3 is 13 residues. The CDR3 DNA is TGTGCCAGCAGTGATATTTTATCCTACGAGCAGTACTTC. As protein: CASSDILSYEQYF.

The CDR3 DNA follows: TGTGCCAGCAGTCCACAGGCGAACACTGAAGCTTTCTTT. It encodes CASSPQANTEAFF. J is TRBJ1-1 and V is TRBV12-3 or TRBV12-4; possible D gene TRBD1, 5 bases. This CDR3 has 13 amino acids. The V end lost 5 bases, the J end lost 1 base, and 8 bases lay between the germline ends.

This rearrangement joins TRBV11-2 to TRBJ2-5; possible D gene TRBD2, 6 bases. CDR1 and CDR2 (germline): SGHAT, FQNNGV. V was clipped by 7 bases and J by 2 bases, with 11 bases between them. This CDR3 region has 13 residues. The CDR3: CASTGEAQETQYF. The CDR3 DNA sequence: TGTGCCAGCACTGGGGAGGCACAAGAGACCCAGTACTTC. The variable domain in full, with the rest retrieved from reference TRBV11-2 and TRBJ2-5, is EAGVAQSPRYKIIEKRQSVAFWCNPISGHATLYWYQQILGQGPKLLIQFQNNGVVDDSQLPKDRFSAERLKGVDSTLKIQPAKLEDSAVYLCASTGEAQETQYFGPGTRLLVL.

This chain uses TRBV19 with TRBJ1-1; 9 bases fit TRBD1. Germline CDR1 reads LNHDA; CDR2 reads SQIVND (reference sequence). CDR3 size: 13 residues. V lost 7 bases, J lost 10 bases, and 10 bases stayed unmatched. In nucleotides, the CDR3 is TGTGCCAGTAATCTCGGGGGACAGGGCGTAGCTTTCTTT. It yields the protein CASNLGGQGVAFF.

The sample holds a few counts of this clone. The chain is built from TRBV9 and TRBJ2-2, with D perhaps TRBD1 (6 bases). The CDR3 extends over 14 amino acids. The germline gives CDR1 SGDLS, CDR2 YYNGEE. V was shortened by 3 bases and J by 3 bases, with 9 bases between the two germline ends. CDR3 in amino acids: CASSAGQYTGELFF. CDR3 DNA sequence: TGTGCCAGCAGCGCCGGACAGTACACCGGGGAGCTGTTTTTT.

This clone was counted a single time. V and J are TRBV5-4 and TRBJ1-5, with TRBD1 identical over 10 bases. V trimming: 4 bases; J trimming: 6 bases; junction bases outside the gene matches: 7. Germline CDR1 SGHNT, CDR2 YYREEE (reference sequence). The CDR3 totals 15 residues. CDR3 sequence: CASSADRGPTQPQHF. For the CDR3, the DNA is TGTGCCAGCAGCGCCGACAGGGGGCCTACTCAGCCCCAGCATTTT.

The V gene is TRBV7-2, the J gene TRBJ1-5; 9 positions agree with TRBD1. Germline assignment: CDR1 SGHTA and CDR2 FQGNSA. There are 16 residues in the CDR3. V lost 5 bases and J lost 0; bases outside the gene matches: 5. CDR3 residues: CASSVGQGYSNQPQHF. CDR3 DNA sequence: TGTGCCAGCAGCGTGGGACAGGGATATAGCAATCAGCCCCAGCATTTT.

J is TRBJ1-4 and V is TRBV6-6; the D gene is possibly TRBD1 (6 bases). The V gene lost 6 bases and the J gene lost 8 bases, with 13 bases spanning the gap. The V gene's germline CDR1 is MNHNY and CDR2 SVGAGI (reference sequence). CDR3 length: 13 amino acids. In DNA, the CDR3 is TGTGCCAGCAGCCCCTCAGGGGACGAAAAACTGTTTTTT. Its translation is CASSPSGDEKLFF.

The chain is built from TRBV27 and TRBJ1-1; D may be TRBD1 (5 bases). CDR1 and CDR2 (germline): MNHEY, SMNVEV (reference sequence). The CDR3 runs to 16 residues. Trimming removed 3 bases from V and 3 bases from J, with 17 bases in between. CDR3 nucleotides: TGTGCCAGCAGTTTTAAGTACTCAGGGTGGGACACTGAAGCTTTCTTT. Amino acid sequence: CASSFKYSGWDTEAFF.

The chain employs TRBV11-2 and TRBJ1-5; 9 bases match TRBD1. J was trimmed by 7 bases and V by 5 bases; bases with no gene match: 12. Germline assignment: CDR1 SGHAT and CDR2 FQNNGV. The CDR3 length is 16 residues. The CDR3 DNA follows: TGTGCCAGCAGCGCCTCCGGGACAGGGCTAACCCAGCCCCAGCATTTT. It encodes CASSASGTGLTQPQHF.

V gene TRBV9 combines with J gene TRBJ1-1; D might be TRBD1 (5 bases). This CDR3 has 14 residues. Per the germline V gene, CDR1 is SGDLS and CDR2 is YYNGEE. Deletions cut 0 bases from V and 3 bases from J, with 9 bases between. The CDR3 loop reads CASSVEGRDTEAFF. In nucleotides, the CDR3 is TGTGCCAGCAGCGTAGAGGGCAGGGACACTGAAGCTTTCTTT.

As DNA, the CDR3 is TGTGCCAGCAGCTTATTCCAGGGTGCGGACTATGGCTACACCTTC. Translated, it gives CASSLFQGADYGYTF. This chain joins TRBV7-2 and TRBJ1-2; possible D gene TRBD1, 5 bases. Trimming removed 2 bases from V and 3 bases from J, with 13 bases in between. Germline-derived CDR1 and CDR2 are SGHTA and FQGNSA. The CDR3 has 15 residues. Together with reference TRBV7-2 and TRBJ1-2, the CDR3 gives the full variable domain: GAGVSQSPSNKVTEKGKDVELRCDPISGHTALYWYRQSLGQGLEFLIYFQGNSAPDKSGLPSDRFSAERTGGSVSTLTIQRTQQEDSAVYLCASSLFQGADYGYTFGSGTRLTVV.

The chain combines TRBV7-3 with TRBJ2-1; a weak D match, TRBD2 (6 bases). The CDR3 runs to 13 residues. Germline-derived CDR1 and CDR2 are SGHTA and FQGTGA. V was shortened by 0 bases and J by 10 bases, with 10 bases between the two germline ends. CDR3 sequence reads: CASSLTPAGEQFF. In DNA, the CDR3 is TGTGCCAGCAGCTTAACGCCGGCGGGGGAGCAGTTCTTC.